Sequencing of this T cell receptor beta chain was carried out in a study of CD8 T cells in ankylosing spondylitis. The study, taken as a whole, reports: What seemed typical of ankylosing spondylitis blood was a TCR beta motif built from several highly homologous variants. Enrichment of disease-linked clones was reportedly significant in matched ankylosing spondylitis synovial fluid.

The V segment lost 3 bases and the J segment 10 bases; nucleotides outside the gene matches: 12. In germline, CDR1 is ENHRY, CDR2 SYGVKD. There are 15 residues in the CDR3. Comments on this clonotype: Its antigen is as yet unknown.

TCRdb itself ran the 5' RACE reads through MiXCR, one entry per CDR3 protein. Here the sample spans about 220,000 distinct CDR3 sequences, around 19% being singletons. This receptor was obtained from a male donor with ankylosing spondylitis. The V and J genes are TRBV10-3 and TRBJ2-4; 7 bases map to TRBD1. Material for sequencing was blood, either unsorted or a sorted T cell fraction (not recorded which). The CDR3 region is CAISDVDRVGRIQYF. CDR3 nucleotide sequence: TGTGCCATCAGTGATGTCGACAGGGTCGGACGAATTCAGTACTTC.